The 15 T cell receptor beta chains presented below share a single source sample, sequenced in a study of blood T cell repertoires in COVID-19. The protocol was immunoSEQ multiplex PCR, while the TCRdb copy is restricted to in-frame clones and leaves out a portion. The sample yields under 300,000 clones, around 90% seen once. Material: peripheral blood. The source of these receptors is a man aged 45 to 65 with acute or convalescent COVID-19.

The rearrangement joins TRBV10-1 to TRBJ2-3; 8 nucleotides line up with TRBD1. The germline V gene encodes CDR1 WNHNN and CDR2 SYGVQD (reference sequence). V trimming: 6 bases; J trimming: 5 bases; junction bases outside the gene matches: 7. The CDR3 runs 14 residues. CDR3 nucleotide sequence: TGCGCCAGCAGCGCTGGACAGGGAGTAGATACGCAGTATTTT. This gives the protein CASSAGQGVDTQYF.

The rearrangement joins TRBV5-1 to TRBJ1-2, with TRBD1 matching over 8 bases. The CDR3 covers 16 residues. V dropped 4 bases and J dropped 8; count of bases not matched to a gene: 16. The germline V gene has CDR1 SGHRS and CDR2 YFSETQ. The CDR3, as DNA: TGCGCCAGCAGCCCACCCCTGGCAGGGGGCGCGGACGGCTACACCTTC. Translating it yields CASSPPLAGGADGYTF.

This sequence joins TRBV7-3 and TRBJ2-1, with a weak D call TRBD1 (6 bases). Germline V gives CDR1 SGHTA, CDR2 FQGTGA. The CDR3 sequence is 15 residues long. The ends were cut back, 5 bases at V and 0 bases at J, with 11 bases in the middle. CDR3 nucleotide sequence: TGTGCCAGCAGCCCGGGACACAACTCCTACAATGAGCAGTTCTTC. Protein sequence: CASSPGHNSYNEQFF.

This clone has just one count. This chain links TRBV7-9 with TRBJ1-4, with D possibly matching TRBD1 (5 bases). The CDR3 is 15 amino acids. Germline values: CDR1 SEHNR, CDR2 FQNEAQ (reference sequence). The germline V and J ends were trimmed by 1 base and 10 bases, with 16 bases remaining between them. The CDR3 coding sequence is TGTGCCAGCAGCTTAGGAACAGGAATTGGCGGAAAACTGTTTTTT. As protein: CASSLGTGIGGKLFF.

CDR3 sequence: CASSTSDRYNEQFF. CDR3 DNA sequence: TGTGCCAGCTCAACATCAGACAGGTACAATGAGCAGTTCTTC. The V gene is TRBV18, the J gene TRBJ2-1, with a weak D call TRBD1 (6 bases). V dropped 5 bases and J dropped 4 bases, with 12 bases sitting between them. CDR1 KGHSH and CDR2 LQKENI come from the germline V gene. The CDR3 runs 14 residues.

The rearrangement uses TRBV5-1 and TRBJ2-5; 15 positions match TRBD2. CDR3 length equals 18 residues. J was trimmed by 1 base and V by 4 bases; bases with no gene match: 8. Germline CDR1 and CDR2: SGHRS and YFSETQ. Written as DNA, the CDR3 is TGCGCCAGCAGCCCCCCGGGACTAGCGGGGGGCCCCCAAGAGACCCAGTACTTC. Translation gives CASSPPGLAGGPQETQYF.

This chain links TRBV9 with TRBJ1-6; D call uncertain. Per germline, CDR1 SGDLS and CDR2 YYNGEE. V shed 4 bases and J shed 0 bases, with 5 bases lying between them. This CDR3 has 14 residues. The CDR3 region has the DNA TGTGCCAGCAGCTTCAGCTCCTATAATTCACCCCTCCACTTT. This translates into CASSFSSYNSPLHF.

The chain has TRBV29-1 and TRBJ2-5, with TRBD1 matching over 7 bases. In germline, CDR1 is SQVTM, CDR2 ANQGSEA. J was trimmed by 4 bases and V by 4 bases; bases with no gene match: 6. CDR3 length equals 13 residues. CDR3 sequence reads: CSVGGQLPETQYF. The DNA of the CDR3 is TGCAGCGTTGGGGGACAGCTACCAGAGACCCAGTACTTC.

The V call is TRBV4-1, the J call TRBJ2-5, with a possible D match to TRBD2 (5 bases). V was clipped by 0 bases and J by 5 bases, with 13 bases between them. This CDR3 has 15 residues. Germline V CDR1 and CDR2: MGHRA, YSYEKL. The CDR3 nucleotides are TGCGCCAGCAGCCAAGAAGATCGTAGAGGGGAGACCCAGTACTTC. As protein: CASSQEDRRGETQYF.

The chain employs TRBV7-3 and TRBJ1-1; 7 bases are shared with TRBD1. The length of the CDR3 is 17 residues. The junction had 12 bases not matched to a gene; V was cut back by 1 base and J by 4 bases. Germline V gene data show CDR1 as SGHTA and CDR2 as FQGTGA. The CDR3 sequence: CASSLRGGASLGTEAFF. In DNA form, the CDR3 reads TGTGCCAGCAGCTTAAGAGGGGGCGCATCCTTGGGCACTGAAGCTTTCTTT.

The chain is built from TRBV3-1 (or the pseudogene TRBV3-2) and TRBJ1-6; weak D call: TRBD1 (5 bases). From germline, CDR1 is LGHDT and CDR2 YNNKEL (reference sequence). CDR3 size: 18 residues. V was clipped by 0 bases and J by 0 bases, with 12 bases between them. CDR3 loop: CASSQEGRASSYNSPLHF. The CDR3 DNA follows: TGTGCCAGCAGCCAAGAAGGCAGGGCCAGCTCCTATAATTCACCCCTCCACTTT.

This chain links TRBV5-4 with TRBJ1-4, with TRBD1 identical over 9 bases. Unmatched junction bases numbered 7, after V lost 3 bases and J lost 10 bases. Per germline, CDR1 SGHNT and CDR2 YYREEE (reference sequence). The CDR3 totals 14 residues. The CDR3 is CASSSDRGSRKLFF. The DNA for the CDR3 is TGTGCCAGCAGCTCTGACAGGGGGTCAAGAAAACTGTTTTTT. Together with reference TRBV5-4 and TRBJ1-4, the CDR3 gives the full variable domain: ETGVTQSPTHLIKTRGQQVTLRCSSQSGHNTVSWYQQALGQGPQFIFQYYREEENGRGNFPPRFSGLQFPNYSSELNVNALELDDSALYLCASSSDRGSRKLFFGSGTQLSVL.

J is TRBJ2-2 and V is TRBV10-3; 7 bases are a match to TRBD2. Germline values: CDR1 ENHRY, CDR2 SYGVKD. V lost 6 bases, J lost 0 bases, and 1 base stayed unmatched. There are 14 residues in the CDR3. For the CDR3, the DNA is TGTGCCATCAGCGGGGGGACGAACACCGGGGAGCTGTTTTTT. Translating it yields CAISGGTNTGELFF.

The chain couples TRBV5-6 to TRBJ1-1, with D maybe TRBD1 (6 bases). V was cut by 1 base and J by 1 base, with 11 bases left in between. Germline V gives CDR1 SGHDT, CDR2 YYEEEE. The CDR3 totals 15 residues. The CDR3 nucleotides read TGTGCCAGCAGCTTGCGGGGGGCAGGGAACACTGAAGCTTTCTTT. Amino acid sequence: CASSLRGAGNTEAFF.

CDR3 amino acids: CASGWTGGGYTF. In nucleotides, the CDR3 is TGTGCCAGCGGATGGACAGGGGGCGGCTACACCTTC. V and J are TRBV2 and TRBJ1-2; TRBD1 matches 11 bases. The CDR3 covers 12 residues. V shed 8 bases, J shed 8 bases, and the junction held 4 bases outside the gene matches. Germline assignment: CDR1 SNHLY and CDR2 FYNNEI.